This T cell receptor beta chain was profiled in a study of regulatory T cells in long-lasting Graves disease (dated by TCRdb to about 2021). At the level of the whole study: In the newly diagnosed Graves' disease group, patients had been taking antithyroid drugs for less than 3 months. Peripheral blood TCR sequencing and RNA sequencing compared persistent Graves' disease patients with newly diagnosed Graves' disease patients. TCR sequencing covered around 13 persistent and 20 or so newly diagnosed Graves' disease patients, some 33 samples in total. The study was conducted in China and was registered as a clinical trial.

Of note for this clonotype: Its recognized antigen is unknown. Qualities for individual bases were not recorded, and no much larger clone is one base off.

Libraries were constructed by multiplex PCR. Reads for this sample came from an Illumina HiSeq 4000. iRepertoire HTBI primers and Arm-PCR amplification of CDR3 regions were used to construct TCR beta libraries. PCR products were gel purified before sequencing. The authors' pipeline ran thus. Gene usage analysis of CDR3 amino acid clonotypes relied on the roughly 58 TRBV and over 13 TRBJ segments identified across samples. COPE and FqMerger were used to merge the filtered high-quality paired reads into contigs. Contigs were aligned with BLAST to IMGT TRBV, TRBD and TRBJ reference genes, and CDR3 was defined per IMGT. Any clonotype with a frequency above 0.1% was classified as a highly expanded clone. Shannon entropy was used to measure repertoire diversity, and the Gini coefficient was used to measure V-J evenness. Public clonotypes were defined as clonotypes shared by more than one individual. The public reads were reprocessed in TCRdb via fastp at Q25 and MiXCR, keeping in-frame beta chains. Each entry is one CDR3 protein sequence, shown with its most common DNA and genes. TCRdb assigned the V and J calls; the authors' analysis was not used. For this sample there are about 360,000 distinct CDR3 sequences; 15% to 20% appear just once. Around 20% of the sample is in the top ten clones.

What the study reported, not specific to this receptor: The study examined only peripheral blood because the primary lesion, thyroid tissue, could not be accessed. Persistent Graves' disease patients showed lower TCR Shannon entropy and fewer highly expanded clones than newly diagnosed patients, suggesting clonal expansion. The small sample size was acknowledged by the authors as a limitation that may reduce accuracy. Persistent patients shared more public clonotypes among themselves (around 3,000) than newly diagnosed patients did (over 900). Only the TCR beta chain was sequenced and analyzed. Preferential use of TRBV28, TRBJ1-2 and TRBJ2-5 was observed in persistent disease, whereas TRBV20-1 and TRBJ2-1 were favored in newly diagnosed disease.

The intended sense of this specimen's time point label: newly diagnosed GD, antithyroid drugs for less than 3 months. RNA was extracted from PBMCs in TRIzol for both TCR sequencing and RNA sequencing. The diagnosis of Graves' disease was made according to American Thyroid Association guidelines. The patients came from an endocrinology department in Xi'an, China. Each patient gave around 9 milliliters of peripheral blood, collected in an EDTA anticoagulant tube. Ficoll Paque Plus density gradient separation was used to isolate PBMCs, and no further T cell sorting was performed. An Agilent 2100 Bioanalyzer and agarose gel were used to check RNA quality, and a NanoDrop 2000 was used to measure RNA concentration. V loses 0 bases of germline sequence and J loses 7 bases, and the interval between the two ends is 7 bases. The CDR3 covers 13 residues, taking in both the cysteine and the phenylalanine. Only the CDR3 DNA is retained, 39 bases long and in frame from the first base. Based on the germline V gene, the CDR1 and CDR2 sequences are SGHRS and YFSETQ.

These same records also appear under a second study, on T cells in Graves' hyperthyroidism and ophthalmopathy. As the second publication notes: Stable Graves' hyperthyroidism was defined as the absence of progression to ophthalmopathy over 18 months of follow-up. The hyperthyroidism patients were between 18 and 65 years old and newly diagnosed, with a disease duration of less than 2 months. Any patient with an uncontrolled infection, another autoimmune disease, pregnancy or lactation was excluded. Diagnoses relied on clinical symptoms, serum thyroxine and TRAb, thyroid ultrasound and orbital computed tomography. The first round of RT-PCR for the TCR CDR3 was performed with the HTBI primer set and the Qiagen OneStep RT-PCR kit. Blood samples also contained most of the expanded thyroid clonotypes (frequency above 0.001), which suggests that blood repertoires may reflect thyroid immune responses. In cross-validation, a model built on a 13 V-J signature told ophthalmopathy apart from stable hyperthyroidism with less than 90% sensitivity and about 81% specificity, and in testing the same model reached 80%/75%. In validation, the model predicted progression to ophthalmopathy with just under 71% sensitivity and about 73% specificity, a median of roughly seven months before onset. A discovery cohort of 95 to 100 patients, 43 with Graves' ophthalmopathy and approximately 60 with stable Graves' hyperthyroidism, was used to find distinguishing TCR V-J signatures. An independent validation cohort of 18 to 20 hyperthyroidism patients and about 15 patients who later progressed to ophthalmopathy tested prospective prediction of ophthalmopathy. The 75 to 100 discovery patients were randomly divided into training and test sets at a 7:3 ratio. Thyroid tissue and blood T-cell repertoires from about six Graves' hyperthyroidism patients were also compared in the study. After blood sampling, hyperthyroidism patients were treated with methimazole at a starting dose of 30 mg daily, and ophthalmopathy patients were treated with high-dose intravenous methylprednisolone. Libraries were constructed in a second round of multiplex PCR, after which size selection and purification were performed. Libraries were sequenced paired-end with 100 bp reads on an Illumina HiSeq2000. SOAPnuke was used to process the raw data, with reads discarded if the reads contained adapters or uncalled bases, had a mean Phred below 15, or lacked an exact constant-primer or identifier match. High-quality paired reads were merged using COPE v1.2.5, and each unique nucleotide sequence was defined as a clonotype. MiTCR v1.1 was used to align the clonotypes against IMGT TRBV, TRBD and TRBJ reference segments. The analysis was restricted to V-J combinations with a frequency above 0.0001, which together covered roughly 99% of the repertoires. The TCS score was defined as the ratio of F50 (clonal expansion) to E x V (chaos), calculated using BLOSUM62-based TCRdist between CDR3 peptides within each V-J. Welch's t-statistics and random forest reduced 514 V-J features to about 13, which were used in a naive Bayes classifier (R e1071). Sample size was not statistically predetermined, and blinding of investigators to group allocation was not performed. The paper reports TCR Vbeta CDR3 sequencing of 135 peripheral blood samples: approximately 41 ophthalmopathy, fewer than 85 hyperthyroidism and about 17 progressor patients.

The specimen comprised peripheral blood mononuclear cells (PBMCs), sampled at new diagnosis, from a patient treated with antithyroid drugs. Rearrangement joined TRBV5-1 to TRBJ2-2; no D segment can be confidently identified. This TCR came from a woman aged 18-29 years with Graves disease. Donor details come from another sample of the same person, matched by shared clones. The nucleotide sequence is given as TGCGCCAGCAGCTTGGCGGTAGACGGGGAGCTGTTTTTT. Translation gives CASSLAVDGELFF.